This T cell receptor (beta chain) stems from a study of regulatory T cells in long-lasting Graves disease. Study-level findings and limits: Those with persistent disease had in common more public clonotypes (more than 2,500) than new patients (approximately 1,000). Persistent disease exhibited a predilection for TRBV28, TRBJ1-2 and TRBJ2-5. Persistent-disease Graves' patients showed less TCR diversity than new cases.

As regards this clonotype: Its antigen is undetermined.

Investigators prepared the TCR beta libraries by applying iRepertoire HTBI primers and Arm-PCR of CDR3 regions. In TCRdb, the multiplex PCR reads were re-called with MiXCR into one record per CDR3 protein. The sample gives about 660,000 distinct CDR3 sequences, 25% to 35% of which show up once; under 55% is in the top ten. Specified time point: persistent/refractory GD, antithyroid drugs over 5 years with positive TRAb. From RNA extracted from PBMCs, the TCR library was made. The ends were cut back, 5 bases at V and 2 bases at J, with 15 bases in the middle. This CDR3 has 15 residues. Germline CDR1 and CDR2: SGHAT and FQNNGV.

This TCR was sampled from a female donor with Graves disease. The material sequenced was peripheral blood mononuclear cells (PBMCs), taken when the disease was refractory, from a patient treated with antithyroid drugs. V usage is TRBV11-2 and J usage is TRBJ1-1; no definite D call. CDR3 in DNA: TGTGCCAGCAGCCCGCTTGGGTTAAGAAACACTGAAGCTTTCTTT. Its protein is CASSPLGLRNTEAFF.